Listed below are T cell receptor beta chains from one sample, sequenced in a study of blood T cells in healthy people across ages. MiXCR, applied by TCRdb to the 5' RACE reads, yields one record per CDR3 protein. The sample lists over 1,200,000 distinct CDR3 sequences, almost 60% occurring once. The sample comprised blood. The receptors derive from a man younger than 35 in good health. Each CDR3 is given with its conserved first and last residue. The order of the fields is D gene, clone size, V gene, CDR3 length, J gene, CDR3 protein, CDR3 DNA. A D gene is named only where the DNA matches it firmly. Not all rows give a size; the values are once, few, many and, for expanded clones, a class.

d_call: TRBD2; clone_size: .; v_call: TRBV2; cdr3_length: 16; j_call: TRBJ2-3; cdr3_aa: CASSDSSGGSTDTQYF; cdr3_nt: TGTGCCAGCAGTGATTCTTCGGGAGGAAGCACAGATACGCAGTATTTT
d_call: TRBD2; clone_size: few; v_call: TRBV5-1; cdr3_length: 15; j_call: TRBJ2-5; cdr3_aa: CASSGRTSGQETQYF; cdr3_nt: TGCGCCAGCAGCGGGAGGACTAGCGGCCAAGAGACCCAGTACTTC
d_call: .; clone_size: .; v_call: TRBV7-2; cdr3_length: 13; j_call: TRBJ1-1; cdr3_aa: CASSLQANYEAFF; cdr3_nt: TGTGCCAGCAGCTTGCAGGCAAACTATGAAGCTTTCTTT
d_call: TRBD2; clone_size: .; v_call: TRBV9; cdr3_length: 14; j_call: TRBJ2-1; cdr3_aa: CASSVRTSFGEQFF; cdr3_nt: TGTGCCAGCAGCGTCCGGACTAGTTTCGGTGAGCAGTTCTTC
d_call: TRBD2; clone_size: .; v_call: TRBV27; cdr3_length: 16; j_call: TRBJ2-5; cdr3_aa: CASSLASGGPQETQYF; cdr3_nt: TGTGCCAGCAGTTTGGCTAGCGGGGGGCCTCAAGAGACCCAGTACTTC
d_call: TRBD1; clone_size: .; v_call: TRBV5-1; cdr3_length: 14; j_call: TRBJ1-1; cdr3_aa: CASSSGQGGGEAFF; cdr3_nt: TGCGCAAGCAGTTCCGGACAGGGTGGGGGGGAAGCTTTCTTT
d_call: .; clone_size: many; v_call: TRBV12-3/TRBV12-4; cdr3_length: 14; j_call: TRBJ2-7; cdr3_aa: CASSPRGGSYEQYF; cdr3_nt: TGTGCCAGCAGCCCCCGTGGGGGTTCCTACGAGCAGTACTTC
d_call: .; clone_size: .; v_call: TRBV27; cdr3_length: 15; j_call: TRBJ1-5; cdr3_aa: CASSKDGSGGQPQHF; cdr3_nt: TGTGCCAGCAGTAAAGACGGGTCCGGGGGACAGCCCCAGCATTTT
d_call: .; clone_size: once; v_call: TRBV21-1; cdr3_length: 14; j_call: TRBJ1-2; cdr3_aa: CASSKAGQVYGYTF; cdr3_nt: TGTGCCAGCAGCAAAGCCGGGCAAGTCTATGGCTACACCTTC
d_call: .; clone_size: .; v_call: TRBV4-1; cdr3_length: 15; j_call: TRBJ2-5; cdr3_aa: CASSLLGGSFYELYF; cdr3_nt: TGCGCCAGCAGCCTACTAGGAGGAAGTTTCTACGAGCTGTACTTC
d_call: TRBD1; clone_size: .; v_call: TRBV10-3; cdr3_length: 12; j_call: TRBJ2-1; cdr3_aa: CAIRAGGNEQFF; cdr3_nt: TGTGCCATCAGGGCAGGGGGCAATGAGCAGTTCTTC
d_call: .; clone_size: .; v_call: TRBV14; cdr3_length: 18; j_call: TRBJ1-5; cdr3_aa: CASSQGRRLGDSNQPQHF; cdr3_nt: TGTGCCAGCAGCCAGGGACGTCGGTTGGGGGACTCTAATCAGCCCCAGCATTTT
d_call: .; clone_size: .; v_call: TRBV7-9; cdr3_length: 12; j_call: TRBJ2-1; cdr3_aa: CASSLEEWEQFF; cdr3_nt: TGTGCCAGCAGCTTAGAGGAGTGGGAGCAGTTCTTC
d_call: .; clone_size: .; v_call: TRBV5-1; cdr3_length: 15; j_call: TRBJ1-1; cdr3_aa: CASSPGTTPYTEAFF; cdr3_nt: TGCGCCAGCAGCCCGGGGACAACCCCTTACACTGAAGCTTTCTTT
d_call: TRBD2; clone_size: .; v_call: TRBV29-1; cdr3_length: 13; j_call: TRBJ2-1; cdr3_aa: CSGGGRSYNEQFF; cdr3_nt: TGCAGCGGTGGCGGGAGGTCCTACAATGAGCAGTTCTTC
d_call: .; clone_size: .; v_call: TRBV11-2; cdr3_length: 18; j_call: TRBJ1-6; cdr3_aa: CASSLEVLGGSYNSPLHF; cdr3_nt: TGTGCCAGCAGCTTAGAAGTCTTAGGGGGCTCCTATAATTCACCCCTCCACTTT
d_call: .; clone_size: few; v_call: TRBV15; cdr3_length: 14; j_call: TRBJ2-6; cdr3_aa: CATRDGSGANVLTF; cdr3_nt: TGTGCCACCAGAGACGGCTCTGGGGCCAACGTCCTGACTTTC
d_call: TRBD2; clone_size: .; v_call: TRBV27; cdr3_length: 15; j_call: TRBJ2-7; cdr3_aa: CASRSRLAGAYEQYF; cdr3_nt: TGTGCCAGCAGGTCCCGACTAGCGGGAGCCTACGAGCAGTACTTC
d_call: .; clone_size: .; v_call: TRBV7-9; cdr3_length: 13; j_call: TRBJ2-7; cdr3_aa: CASGSSRVDEQYF; cdr3_nt: TGTGCCAGCGGCAGCTCAAGGGTCGACGAGCAGTACTTC
d_call: TRBD2; clone_size: .; v_call: TRBV29-1; cdr3_length: 14; j_call: TRBJ2-7; cdr3_aa: CSVENGTSDYGQYF; cdr3_nt: TGCAGCGTTGAAAATGGGACTAGCGACTACGGGCAGTACTTC
d_call: .; clone_size: .; v_call: TRBV7-9; cdr3_length: 16; j_call: TRBJ2-7; cdr3_aa: CASSSRATYSYNEQYF; cdr3_nt: TGTGCCAGCAGCTCGCGGGCCACATACTCCTACAATGAGCAGTACTTC
d_call: TRBD2; clone_size: .; v_call: TRBV20-1; cdr3_length: 21; j_call: TRBJ2-3; cdr3_aa: CSARDVWGLAGGRGGTDTQYF; cdr3_nt: TGCAGTGCTAGAGATGTATGGGGACTAGCGGGGGGGCGGGGTGGCACAGATACGCAGTATTTT